This T cell receptor beta chain was sequenced in a study of blood T cell repertoires in COVID-19. Assay used: immunoSEQ multiplex PCR; TCRdb lists only in-frame clones, some missing. Of 300,000 to 400,000 clones listed, more than 90% are singletons. Trimming cost V 3 bases and J 2 bases; bases outside gene matches: 12. The CDR3 has 18 amino acids. Per germline, CDR1 KGHSH and CDR2 LQKENI. Assignment of participants to cohorts was predicated upon participant-reported clinical history. The genes are TRBV18 and TRBJ2-3; 9 bases agree with TRBD1. The TCR was taken from a man aged 60-69 years who had recovered from COVID-19. Sequenced material: PBMCs or T cells enriched from blood (not recorded which). The CDR3 coding sequence is TGTGCCAGCTCACCCCAGACAGGGGGATGGGGCTACACAGATACGCAGTATTTT. Amino acid sequence: CASSPQTGGWGYTDTQYF.